This is a list of T cell receptor beta chains from one sample in a study of control samples from healthy donors and cancer patients. Here immunoSEQ multiplex PCR was the method, and the copy in TCRdb shows in-frame clones only, minus some. The table lists about 130,000 clones, 70% to 90% of them singletons. The sample taken for sequencing was blood. The receptors shown here come from a man in his fifties or sixties in good health. Each CDR3 is given with its conserved first and last residue. D genes are given only for firm matches. Clone size is stated in some rows and not others, as once, few, many or a class when expanded.

>-|TRBV5-4|-|TRBJ1-6
CASSLSTFYNSPLHF
TGTGCCAGCAGCTTGTCAACATTCTATAATTCACCCCTCCACTTT
>few|TRBV5-1|-|TRBJ2-6
CATQSISGANVLTF
TGCGCCACCCAAAGCATCTCTGGGGCCAACGTCCTGACTTTC
>-|TRBV30|TRBD1|TRBJ1-5
CACQQGYQPQHF
TGTGCCTGCCAACAGGGGTATCAGCCCCAGCATTTT
>-|TRBV5-1|TRBD1|TRBJ1-1
CASSYTGGTEAFF
TGCGCCAGCAGTTACACAGGGGGCACTGAAGCTTTCTTT
>-|TRBV28|-|TRBJ1-2
CAILELEGFKYGYTF
TGTGCCATCCTAGAGTTGGAGGGATTCAAGTATGGCTACACCTTC
>-|TRBV10-3|-|TRBJ1-2
CAISESGNYGYTF
TGTGCCATCAGTGAGTCGGGTAACTATGGCTACACCTTC
>-|TRBV7-8|-|TRBJ2-7
CASSQSWGYEQYF
TGTGCCAGCAGCCAATCTTGGGGCTACGAGCAGTACTTC
>-|TRBV9|TRBD1|TRBJ2-1
CASSEGQGTYNEQFF
TGTGCCAGCAGCGAGGGACAGGGGACCTACAATGAGCAGTTCTTC
>-|TRBV5-4|TRBD2|TRBJ2-1
CASRGTSGGTSNEQFF
TGTGCCAGCAGGGGGACTAGCGGGGGGACCTCCAATGAGCAGTTCTTC
>-|TRBV6-1|-|TRBJ2-7
CASSEGDRSSYEQYF
TGTGCCAGCAGTGAAGGGGACCGAAGCTCCTACGAGCAGTACTTC
>-|TRBV7-7|-|TRBJ2-2
CASSPANTGELFF
TGTGCCAGCAGCCCAGCGAACACCGGGGAGCTGTTTTTT
>-|TRBV7-9|-|TRBJ1-2
CASSLAGASGYTF
TGTGCCAGCAGCTTAGCGGGGGCGTCTGGCTACACCTTC
>-|TRBV19|TRBD1|TRBJ1-4
CASSSTGEINEKLFF
TGTGCCAGTAGTTCGACAGGGGAGATAAATGAAAAACTGTTTTTT
>-|TRBV4-1|-|TRBJ2-1
CASSHPLGDNEQFF
TGCGCCAGCAGCCACCCCTTGGGGGACAATGAGCAGTTCTTC
>-|TRBV5-6|TRBD2|TRBJ2-3
CASSLLAGGRGTDTQYF
TGTGCCAGCAGCTTGCTAGCGGGGGGGCGTGGCACAGATACGCAGTATTTT
>-|TRBV5-1|-|TRBJ1-5
CASSLDPRGNQPQHF
TGCGCCAGCAGCTTGGACCCAAGGGGGAATCAGCCCCAGCATTTT
>once|TRBV2|-|TRBJ1-2
CASGRRFNYGYTF
TGTGCCAGCGGCAGGAGGTTCAACTATGGCTACACCTTC
>-|TRBV4-1|-|TRBJ1-3
CASSQAGSPSGNTIYF
TGCGCCAGCAGCCAAGCAGGGTCACCCTCTGGAAACACCATATATTTT
>-|TRBV30|-|TRBJ1-2
CAWSDLQGRNGYTF
TGTGCCTGGAGTGACCTCCAGGGAAGGAATGGCTACACCTTC
>-|TRBV20-1|-|TRBJ2-7
CSALGHYEQYF
TGCAGTGCTCTTGGCCATTACGAGCAGTACTTC
>-|TRBV6-6|-|TRBJ1-4
CASSYGNEKLFF
TGTGCCAGCAGTTACGGAAATGAAAAACTGTTTTTT
>-|TRBV2|-|TRBJ2-6
CASRQEGVGANVLTF
TGTGCCAGCCGACAAGAGGGGGTTGGGGCCAACGTCCTGACTTTC
>-|TRBV5-6|-|TRBJ2-4
CASSLGTLNIQYF
TGTGCCAGCAGCTTGGGCACCCTAAACATTCAGTACTTC
>-|TRBV24-1|TRBD1|TRBJ2-3
CATSDLGTGSSTDTQYF
TGTGCCACCAGTGATTTAGGGACAGGGTCTAGCACAGATACGCAGTATTTT
>few|TRBV30|-|TRBJ1-5
CAWSKGRSWPQHF
TGTGCCTGGAGTAAAGGGAGATCTTGGCCCCAGCATTTT
>-|TRBV11-3|-|TRBJ1-5
CASRSRFRGSKPQHF
TGTGCCAGCCGGTCGCGGTTTCGGGGCTCGAAGCCCCAGCATTTT
>-|TRBV15|-|TRBJ1-1
CATSRDPALNTEAFF
TGTGCCACCAGCAGAGATCCGGCGTTGAACACTGAAGCTTTCTTT
>-|TRBV5-1|-|TRBJ1-4
CASSLGALGANEKLFF
TGCGCCAGCAGCTTAGGGGCGCTGGGCGCGAATGAAAAACTGTTTTTT
>-|TRBV28|-|TRBJ1-4
CASSIQGVTNEKLFF
TGTGCCAGCTCGATTCAGGGCGTAACTAATGAAAAACTGTTTTTT
>-|TRBV7-9|TRBD2|TRBJ2-5
CASSFSGQGRGPETQYF
TGTGCCAGCAGCTTTAGCGGGCAGGGTCGAGGTCCGGAGACCCAGTACTTC
>-|TRBV10-3|TRBD2|TRBJ2-3
CAISEPSGGAFTADTQYF
TGTGCCATCAGTGAACCTAGCGGGGGGGCCTTTACTGCAGATACGCAGTATTTT
>-|TRBV6-1|-|TRBJ2-5
CASSESELSGTQYF
TGTGCCAGCAGTGAAAGTGAACTCTCTGGGACCCAGTACTTC
>-|TRBV5-1|TRBD1|TRBJ2-3
CASSLTGQGFTDTQYF
TGCGCCAGCAGCTTAACTGGACAGGGATTCACAGATACGCAGTATTTT
>-|TRBV19|-|TRBJ2-2
CASSISGSSNTGELFF
TGTGCCAGTAGTATTTCAGGGAGTTCGAACACCGGGGAGCTGTTTTTT
>-|TRBV4-1|TRBD1|TRBJ1-5
CASSLQGARDQPQHF
TGCGCCAGCAGCTTACAGGGGGCTCGGGATCAGCCCCAGCATTTT
>-|TRBV19|-|TRBJ1-3
CASSHQIPGNTIYF
TGTGCCAGTAGTCATCAGATTCCTGGAAACACCATATATTTT
>-|TRBV7-3|-|TRBJ1-1
CASSLGQSNTEAFF
TGTGCCAGCAGCTTAGGACAGTCGAACACTGAAGCTTTCTTT
>-|TRBV2|TRBD2|TRBJ2-7
CASSGLAYEQYF
TGTGCCAGCTCGGGACTAGCCTACGAGCAGTACTTC
>-|TRBV3-1/TRBV3-2|TRBD1|TRBJ1-3
CASRLRGGSGNTIYF
TGTGCCAGCCGCCTCAGGGGGGGCTCTGGAAACACCATATATTTT
>-|TRBV6-1|-|TRBJ2-6
CASSETRGAGANVLTF
TGTGCCAGCAGTGAAACCCGGGGCGCTGGGGCCAACGTCCTGACTTTC
>-|TRBV2|-|TRBJ1-2
CASSRGDYGYTF
TGTGCCAGCAGTCGTGGCGACTATGGCTACACCTTC
>-|TRBV30|TRBD1|TRBJ1-6
CAWRGDSPYNSPLHF
TGTGCCTGGAGGGGGGACAGCCCCTATAATTCACCCCTCCACTTT
>-|TRBV5-1|TRBD1|TRBJ1-1
CASSLATGGTTEAFF
TGCGCCAGCAGCTTGGCGACAGGGGGGACCACTGAAGCTTTCTTT